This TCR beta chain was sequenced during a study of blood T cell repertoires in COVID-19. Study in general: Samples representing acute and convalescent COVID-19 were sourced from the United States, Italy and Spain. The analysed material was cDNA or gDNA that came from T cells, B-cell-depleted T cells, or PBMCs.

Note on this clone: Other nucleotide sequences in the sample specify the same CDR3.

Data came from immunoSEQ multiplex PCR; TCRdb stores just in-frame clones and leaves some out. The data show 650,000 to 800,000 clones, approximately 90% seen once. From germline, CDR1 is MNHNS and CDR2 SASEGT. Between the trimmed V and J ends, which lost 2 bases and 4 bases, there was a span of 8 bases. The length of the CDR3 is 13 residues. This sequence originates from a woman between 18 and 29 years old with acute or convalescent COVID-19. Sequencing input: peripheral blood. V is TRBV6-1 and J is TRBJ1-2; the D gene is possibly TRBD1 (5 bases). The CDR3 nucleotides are TGTGCCAGCAGTGAATGGGGGGGCTATGGCTACACCTTC. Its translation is CASSEWGGYGYTF.